Listed below are T cell receptor beta chains from one sample, sequenced in a study of cytomegalovirus exposure and HLA in healthy donors. Only in-frame clones appear in the TCRdb table, and some are missing; sequencing was by immunoSEQ multiplex PCR. The profile shows 150,000 to 250,000 clones, roughly 85% of them singletons. The sample taken for sequencing was PBMCs. The origin of the receptors is a woman aged 45-60 years in good health and CMV-seronegative. Both conserved end residues are part of each CDR3. The order of the fields is J gene, V gene, clone size, D gene, CDR3 DNA, CDR3 protein. The D gene is left open where the match is weak. The size of a clone is reported for some rows only, either as once, few or many, or as a class for expanded clones.

j_call: TRBJ2-1
v_call: TRBV7-9
clone_size: .
d_call: TRBD1
cdr3_nt: TGTGCCAGCACCGGACAGGGGGACAATGAGCAGTTCTTC
cdr3_aa: CASTGQGDNEQFF

j_call: TRBJ2-3
v_call: TRBV5-1
clone_size: .
d_call: TRBD2
cdr3_nt: TGCGCCAGCAGCTTGACTAGCGGGGTTAGCACAGATACGCAGTATTTT
cdr3_aa: CASSLTSGVSTDTQYF

j_call: TRBJ2-1
v_call: TRBV11-2
clone_size: .
d_call: TRBD2
cdr3_nt: TGTGCCAGCAGCTTAGAGTCTCTAGGAACTAGCGCGTCCTACAATGAGCAGTTCTTC
cdr3_aa: CASSLESLGTSASYNEQFF

j_call: TRBJ2-4
v_call: TRBV4-1
clone_size: few
d_call: .
cdr3_nt: TGCGCCAGCAGCCATTGGGCCGGGGAGGGGGTGCCAGCGGGAGCCAAAAACATTCAGTACTTC
cdr3_aa: CASSHWAGEGVPAGAKNIQYF

j_call: TRBJ1-2
v_call: TRBV7-9
clone_size: once
d_call: .
cdr3_nt: TGTGCCAGCAGCTTAGTAGATGAAGCCCCGGGGGGAGGCTACACCTTC
cdr3_aa: CASSLVDEAPGGGYTF

j_call: TRBJ1-4
v_call: TRBV28
clone_size: .
d_call: .
cdr3_nt: TGTGCCAGCAGTTTTGGAGGGCGGGAAAAACTGTTTTTT
cdr3_aa: CASSFGGREKLFF

j_call: TRBJ1-3
v_call: TRBV11-2
clone_size: .
d_call: .
cdr3_nt: TGTGCCAGCAGCTTAGGATGGGACACACTTTCTGGAAACACCATATATTTT
cdr3_aa: CASSLGWDTLSGNTIYF

j_call: TRBJ1-5
v_call: TRBV28
clone_size: .
d_call: .
cdr3_nt: TGTGCCAGCAGTGGGGCGGGGGAGGGCAATCAGCCCCAGCATTTT
cdr3_aa: CASSGAGEGNQPQHF

j_call: TRBJ1-1
v_call: TRBV6-5
clone_size: .
d_call: .
cdr3_nt: TGTGCCAGCAGACGACAGCTTCAGAACACTGAAGCTTTCTTT
cdr3_aa: CASRRQLQNTEAFF

j_call: TRBJ2-7
v_call: TRBV19
clone_size: .
d_call: TRBD1
cdr3_nt: TGTGCCAGTAGTATCTTCCCTATCCCAGGGGGCGTGTACGAGCAGTACTTC
cdr3_aa: CASSIFPIPGGVYEQYF

j_call: TRBJ2-1
v_call: TRBV10-1
clone_size: .
d_call: TRBD2
cdr3_nt: TGCGCCAGCAGTGAGACTATAGCGGGAAATGAGCAGTTCTTC
cdr3_aa: CASSETIAGNEQFF

j_call: TRBJ2-5
v_call: TRBV19
clone_size: .
d_call: TRBD1
cdr3_nt: TGTGCCAGTCGACAGGGGGAGACCCAGTACTTC
cdr3_aa: CASRQGETQYF

j_call: TRBJ2-1
v_call: TRBV28
clone_size: .
d_call: TRBD2
cdr3_nt: TGTGCCAGCAGTTTGGGATTGGGGACTAGCGGATACAATGAGCAGTTCTTC
cdr3_aa: CASSLGLGTSGYNEQFF

j_call: TRBJ2-7
v_call: TRBV9
clone_size: .
d_call: TRBD1
cdr3_nt: TGTGCCAGCAGCGTAGTTCAGGGGGACGAGCAGTACTTC
cdr3_aa: CASSVVQGDEQYF

j_call: TRBJ2-7
v_call: TRBV18
clone_size: .
d_call: .
cdr3_nt: TGTGCCAGCCCACCGCCGGACCCAGGGATAACCTACGAGCAGTACTTC
cdr3_aa: CASPPPDPGITYEQYF

j_call: TRBJ2-7
v_call: TRBV28
clone_size: .
d_call: .
cdr3_nt: TGTGCCAGCAGTTTTAGGGGGGGCAAGTCCTACGAGCAGTACTTC
cdr3_aa: CASSFRGGKSYEQYF

j_call: TRBJ2-3
v_call: TRBV5-4
clone_size: once
d_call: .
cdr3_nt: TGTGCCAGCAGCTTGGGGAGACAGTTGAGCACAGATACGCAGTATTTT
cdr3_aa: CASSLGRQLSTDTQYF

j_call: TRBJ1-4
v_call: TRBV2
clone_size: .
d_call: TRBD1
cdr3_nt: TGTGCCAGCAGTCGACAGGGCAACGTCGATGAAAAACTGTTTTTT
cdr3_aa: CASSRQGNVDEKLFF

j_call: TRBJ1-2
v_call: TRBV11-2
clone_size: .
d_call: TRBD1
cdr3_nt: TGTGCCAGCAGCCGACAGGGGGCTTATGGCTACACCTTC
cdr3_aa: CASSRQGAYGYTF

j_call: TRBJ2-3
v_call: TRBV6-4
clone_size: few
d_call: TRBD1
cdr3_nt: TGTGCCAGCAGTGCACAGGGGAGCACAGATACGCAGTATTTT
cdr3_aa: CASSAQGSTDTQYF

j_call: TRBJ1-1
v_call: TRBV7-9
clone_size: .
d_call: .
cdr3_nt: TGTGCCAGCAGCATTACAGGGACGAACACTGAAGCTTTCTTT
cdr3_aa: CASSITGTNTEAFF

j_call: TRBJ2-5
v_call: TRBV6-6
clone_size: .
d_call: .
cdr3_nt: TGTGCCAGCAGTTACACTGAGACCCAGTACTTC
cdr3_aa: CASSYTETQYF

j_call: TRBJ2-3
v_call: TRBV6-5
clone_size: .
d_call: TRBD2
cdr3_nt: TGTGCCGGCAGTTTAGCGGGAGGGCCGGTGGCAGATACGCAGTATTTT
cdr3_aa: CAGSLAGGPVADTQYF

j_call: TRBJ2-7
v_call: TRBV18
clone_size: .
d_call: TRBD1
cdr3_nt: TGTGCCAGCTCACCCGACAGGGCGACCTACGAGCAGTACTTC
cdr3_aa: CASSPDRATYEQYF

j_call: TRBJ1-1
v_call: TRBV19
clone_size: .
d_call: TRBD1
cdr3_nt: TGTGCCAGTAGTAAACCAGGGGGCGCGGGGAACACTGAAGCTTTCTTT
cdr3_aa: CASSKPGGAGNTEAFF

j_call: TRBJ2-5
v_call: TRBV11-3
clone_size: .
d_call: TRBD2
cdr3_nt: TGTGCCAGCAGCTCCGGACTAGCGGGAGGGGTTGAGACCCAGTACTTC
cdr3_aa: CASSSGLAGGVETQYF

j_call: TRBJ1-5
v_call: TRBV28
clone_size: .
d_call: .
cdr3_nt: TGTGCCAGCAGTAATGACAGGCGAGGAAGCAATCAGCCCCAGCATTTT
cdr3_aa: CASSNDRRGSNQPQHF

j_call: TRBJ1-1
v_call: TRBV19
clone_size: few
d_call: TRBD1
cdr3_nt: TGTGCCAGTAATTTCGGGACAGGGGGCTTCTCTGAAGCTTTCTTT
cdr3_aa: CASNFGTGGFSEAFF

j_call: TRBJ2-5
v_call: TRBV2
clone_size: few
d_call: .
cdr3_nt: TGTGCCACATGGGACTTCTCGGGGGAGACCCAGTACTTC
cdr3_aa: CATWDFSGETQYF

j_call: TRBJ2-3
v_call: TRBV25-1
clone_size: .
d_call: .
cdr3_nt: TGTGCCAGCAGTCTAGCCCCCACAGATACGCAGTATTTT
cdr3_aa: CASSLAPTDTQYF

j_call: TRBJ2-5
v_call: TRBV13
clone_size: .
d_call: TRBD2
cdr3_nt: TGTGCCAGCAGTCCAAGAAGACTAGCGGGAGAAGAGACCCAGTACTTC
cdr3_aa: CASSPRRLAGEETQYF

j_call: TRBJ2-1
v_call: TRBV28
clone_size: .
d_call: TRBD2
cdr3_nt: TGTGCCAGCAGGGGATGGACTAGCGGGAGGCCCTCCTACAATGAGCAGTTCTTC
cdr3_aa: CASRGWTSGRPSYNEQFF

j_call: TRBJ1-4
v_call: TRBV10-1
clone_size: .
d_call: TRBD1
cdr3_nt: TGCGCCAGCAGTGCCGGGACAGCCGATGAAAAACTGTTTTTT
cdr3_aa: CASSAGTADEKLFF

j_call: TRBJ2-7
v_call: TRBV7-2
clone_size: .
d_call: TRBD1
cdr3_nt: TGTGCCAGCAGGACAGGGGTACGCGAGCAGTACTTC
cdr3_aa: CASRTGVREQYF

j_call: TRBJ2-1
v_call: TRBV27
clone_size: .
d_call: .
cdr3_nt: TGTGCCAGCAGTTTACGGGTACAGGCCGATGAGCAGTTCTTC
cdr3_aa: CASSLRVQADEQFF

j_call: TRBJ1-4
v_call: TRBV2
clone_size: .
d_call: .
cdr3_nt: TGTGCCAGCGGGGGGACCAGTGAAAAACTGTTTTTT
cdr3_aa: CASGGTSEKLFF